This T cell receptor beta chain was recorded in a study of beta chain features in type 1 diabetes. Trimming at V came to 5 bases and at J to 8 bases, leaving 3 bases not matched to a gene. The germline CDR1 and CDR2 sequences are SQVTM and ANQGSEA. This CDR3 is 11 amino acids long. For this clone: The antigen is undetermined.

The study, taken as a whole, reports: Shortening of TCRB CDR3s, moderate but significant, appeared in all four CD4+ subsets of Type 1 diabetes patients.

The study reverse transcribed the entire isolated RNA, so it sequenced expressed TCRB transcripts. Clones were read by immunoSEQ multiplex PCR, and TCRdb kept only the in-frame ones, dropping some. The sample records more than 250,000 clones, approximately 24% being singletons. The rearrangement joins TRBV29-1 to TRBJ2-1; TRBD2 aligns across 7 bases. The receptor was isolated from a woman aged 25 to 39 with type 1 diabetes. What was sequenced was naive CD4+ T cells from blood. CDR3 nucleotide sequence: TGCAGCGTTCGTCGGGAGGATGAGCAGTTCTTC. Translating gives CSVRREDEQFF.